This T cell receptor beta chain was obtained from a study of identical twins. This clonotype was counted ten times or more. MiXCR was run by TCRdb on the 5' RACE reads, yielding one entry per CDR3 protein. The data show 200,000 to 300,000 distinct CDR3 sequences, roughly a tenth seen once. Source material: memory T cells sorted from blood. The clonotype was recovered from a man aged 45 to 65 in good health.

The CDR3: CASSQFGALNTGELFF. DNA of the CDR3: TGTGCCAGCAGCCAATTCGGGGCCCTAAACACCGGGGAGCTGTTTTTT. The chain employs TRBV7-8 and TRBJ2-2; D could derive from TRBD1 or TRBD2 (5 bases each). V dropped 5 bases and J dropped 2 bases, with 15 bases sitting between them. This CDR3 has 16 amino acids. In germline, CDR1 is SGHVS, CDR2 FQNEAQ.